The sequence of this T cell receptor beta chain was determined in a study of blood T cell repertoires in COVID-19. Study-wide context: Nucleic acid was either cDNA or gDNA, and it came from T cells, B-cell-depleted T cells, or PBMCs.

Per the original methods: Amplified reference gene primers provided the basis for estimating nucleated cell counts. Only in-frame clones appear in the TCRdb table, and some are missing; sequencing was by immunoSEQ multiplex PCR. That table supplies the V and J calls and clone size; D and trimming were determined from the DNA. The table includes some 58,000 clones, 80% to 90% detected once. The sample taken for sequencing was peripheral blood. The clonotype was recovered from a man aged 35-49 years with acute or convalescent COVID-19.

The CDR3 DNA sequence: TGTGCCAGCTCACCAAGCTTGGACAGGGCGAGGAACTATGGCTACACCTTC. Translated, it gives CASSPSLDRARNYGYTF. The V call is TRBV18, the J call TRBJ1-2, with 8 bases lining up with TRBD1. After removal of 2 bases from V and 2 bases from J, the junction contained 10 bases not matched to a gene. Germline V gives CDR1 KGHSH, CDR2 LQKENI. The CDR3 contains 17 residues.